The following is a T cell receptor beta chain sequence with its context. The target antigen is unknown. The data were obtained in a study of CD8+CD57+ T cells in acquired aplastic anemia. Overall study findings and caveats: A set of around 30 CD8+ CDR3 sequences was shared between patients and controls, and these sequences appeared highly expressed in patients.

The template used for profiling TCR beta VDJ and CDR3 was genomic DNA. TCRdb reprocessed the reads via MiXCR and lists one record per CDR3 protein. The table records roughly 130,000 distinct CDR3 sequences, around 48% of them present only once. The sample comprised sorted CD4+, CD8+, or CD8+CD57+ T cells (not recorded which) from PBMCs. This TCR derives from a human donor in good health, serving as a control.

The CDR3 coding sequence is TGTGCCGAAGAGGCCGTGAGCTCCTACGAGCAGTACTTC. It specifies CAEEAVSSYEQYF. J is TRBJ2-7 and V is TRBV9; D is undetermined. Trimming took 10 bases from V and 0 from J, leaving 14 bases between them. The CDR3 runs to 13 residues. The germline V gene has CDR1 SGDLS and CDR2 YYNGEE.